The rows below give T cell receptor beta chains drawn from one sample of a study of blood T cells in healthy people across ages. TCRdb ran MiXCR on the 5' RACE reads and lists one entry per CDR3 protein. The sample yields over 1,500,000 distinct CDR3 sequences, about 39% seen once. The specimen sequenced was blood. These receptors originate from a human donor in good health. The CDR3 runs from the conserved cysteine through the conserved F or W. Size tells how often a clone was seen (once, few, many) or the class of an expanded clone, and some rows leave it out.

size: .; V: TRBV28; CDR3: CASSFTWTGGDYEQYF
size: .; V: TRBV20-1; CDR3: CSASLGDEKLFF
size: .; V: TRBV7-8; CDR3: CASSLGHGQETQYF
size: .; V: TRBV20-1; CDR3: CSARLRAPGLLGNEQFF
size: few; V: TRBV7-2; CDR3: CASSAREMASGLLNEQFF
size: few; V: TRBV10-3; CDR3: CAISAGTGDNSPLHF
size: .; V: TRBV20-1; CDR3: CSAKIDRVWGETQYF
size: .; V: TRBV27; CDR3: CASSFSPSGDEFF
size: .; V: TRBV30; CDR3: CAKRHQETQYF
size: .; V: TRBV9; CDR3: CASSPSSGGLYYEQYF
size: few; V: TRBV5-1; CDR3: CASGIDRAYEQYF
size: few; V: TRBV12-3/TRBV12-4; CDR3: CASSLGPGSVYTGQPQHF
size: .; V: TRBV28; CDR3: CASSPQTGNYYEQYF
size: few; V: TRBV7-2; CDR3: CASSLGLAGGRVYEQYF
size: few; V: TRBV28; CDR3: CASSLEISTEAFF
size: once; V: TRBV6-6; CDR3: CASSRWSDPGAFF
size: few; V: TRBV20-1; CDR3: CSAIWLRVPSGEQYF
size: .; V: TRBV6-2/TRBV6-3; CDR3: CASTADGQTYNEQFF
size: .; V: TRBV7-6; CDR3: CASSHGQAFANYGYTF
size: .; V: TRBV29-1; CDR3: CSVELLADSYEQYF
size: .; V: TRBV7-9; CDR3: CASSLEGDWNF
size: few; V: TRBV7-2; CDR3: CASSFGFEQYF
size: .; V: TRBV7-2; CDR3: CASRGQADCEQYF
size: once; V: TRBV10-3; CDR3: CAIREDGRGEAFF
size: .; V: TRBV7-9; CDR3: CASSLAVRRRNNEQFF
size: few; V: TRBV3-1; CDR3: CASSQVSLPTQYF
size: .; V: TRBV30; CDR3: CACSQNRAYEQYF
size: .; V: TRBV12-5; CDR3: CASGFEGTGANVLTF
size: .; V: TRBV6-2/TRBV6-3; CDR3: CASTRVAGELFF
size: few; V: TRBV13; CDR3: CASSNIAGDSYEQYF
size: .; V: TRBV6-1; CDR3: CASSDARTSCNEQFF
size: few; V: TRBV4-1; CDR3: CASSQEGTGLNYGYTF
size: .; V: TRBV7-2; CDR3: CASGLSINLYEQYF
size: .; V: TRBV24-1; CDR3: CATSDSGPSKDTQYF
size: few; V: TRBV28; CDR3: CATVDPAAYEQYF
size: .; V: TRBV28; CDR3: CASSARDGKYGYTF
size: .; V: TRBV6-1; CDR3: CASRGQGAIRQPQHF
size: .; V: TRBV18; CDR3: CASSALAGGPSNEQYF